One T cell receptor (beta chain) is described in this entry. This clone has only a few counts. Its antigen is unknown. No much larger clone is present one base from it, and per-base qualities are unavailable. This record comes from a study of cytomegalovirus exposure and HLA in healthy donors (dated by TCRdb to the late 2010s). In terms of the full investigation: An earlier analysis of several hundred of the donors reported 250 to 300 Gb of sequence data and 117 million unique TCR beta sequences from some 180 million T cells. About 300 gigabases of sequencing data and tens of millions of unique TCR sequences made up an early release that covered 500 to 650 HLA-typed donors. Among the roughly 400 genotyped donors, about 85% belonged to the genetic ancestry cluster associated with self-reported Caucasian donors. The aim of the study was to test whether cataloging public T cell receptors could identify signatures of past pathogen exposure. The study used immunosequencing to profile the T cell repertoires of 666 subjects and linked those repertoires to cytomegalovirus serostatus. Besides the first cohort of approximately 710 subjects, a separate validation cohort made up of over a hundred different subjects was used. High-throughput TCR immunosequencing, statistical association of individual TCRs with disease status, and machine learning were combined to predict cytomegalovirus infection status. To study patterns of TCR occurrence, a later analysis re-analyzed previously published TCR beta repertoires from hundreds of donors and added high-resolution HLA genotyping. The later analysis used no new phenotypic data to find candidate immune exposures, relying instead on TCR beta sequences and their occurrence across donors. In an earlier analysis of roughly 580 of the donors, high-throughput TCR beta sequencing was used to judge whether each TCR beta V gene segment behaved as functional or pseudogenic. Alongside the repertoire data, information on donor age, sex, ethnicity and CMV serostatus was compiled. In a later genetic analysis, genome-wide SNP genotypes for about three fifths of the roughly 670 donors were used, and that subset was treated as a discovery cohort. All discovery cohort repertoires had been generated using a single sequencing platform. Class I and class II HLA loci were covered by the typing at four-digit resolution. The number of typed donors differed by locus: 629-630 for A, B, C, DRB1 and DQB1; 500 to 550 for DQA1; over 600 for DPA1; and approximately 450 for DPB1. Several DR-DQ haplotypes were treated as single units for association and clustering because of strong linkage in the cohort. Across 398 genotyped donors of the cohort, an average of about 200,000 unique TCR beta nucleotide sequences per donor were sequenced, and roughly a sixth of those sequences were non-productive. On the study overall, not on this receptor specifically: An association between a missense DCLRE1C variant and V-gene and J-gene trimming of TCR beta chains was found in a later genetic analysis and replicated in an independent cohort. In a later analysis, around 17,000 TCR beta sequences were associated with specific HLA alleles at a false discovery rate of 0.05. According to a later analysis, TCR association rates differed among HLA loci, with DRB1 alleles showing the most associated TCRs and HLA-C alleles showing the fewest. According to a later genetic analysis, donors in an Asian-associated ancestry cluster had fewer N-insertions in productive TCRs than the roughly 670-donor mean. Roughly uniform sequencing depth across donors was assumed in presence/absence analyses, although this assumption may not hold. In both the original and validation cohorts, the classifier was reported to diagnose cytomegalovirus status with high specificity and sensitivity. Correlated functional status among segregating V segments might reflect linkage disequilibrium, but an unknown experimental factor could not be ruled out. Across donors, most TCR sequences were observed very rarely, whereas some public TCRs were present in many individuals. A later analysis found that most CMV-associated TCR beta chains appeared HLA-restricted, with HLA associations seemingly driven largely by CMV exposure. A cluster of highly shared sequence variants was judged likely to represent a technical artifact of the sequencing pipeline. This cohort had only TCR beta chains sequenced, and the lack of alpha or paired-chain data limited which features could be detected. For the cohort, immune exposure information was limited to CMV serostatus. Because HLA typing was unavailable for some donors at each locus, only the typed subset was used in association tests. The study listed 150 to 200 TCR beta chains as associated with cytomegalovirus. In a later analysis, several top co-occurrence clusters were reported to appear linked to parvovirus B19, influenza, CMV and Epstein-Barr virus. In vitro tests confirmed that a few of the cytomegalovirus-associated TCR beta chains recognize cytomegalovirus antigens. A further reported finding was that TCR beta sequences accurately predicted the HLA-A and HLA-B alleles for most subjects in the first cohort. The 87-base-pair reads could not distinguish some IMGT-functional V segments, including TRBV6-2 and TRBV6-3, so those segments were excluded. Compared with equally common non-associated chains, HLA-associated TCR beta chains in a later analysis were more clonally expanded and had lower generation probabilities. It was suggested by the authors that the approach could potentially be generalized to other disease states and immunological phenotypes. Broadly in line with IMGT annotations, most TCR beta V segments showed up in productive rearrangements about 87% or about 30% of the time in an earlier analysis of several hundred of the donors. When HLA alleles, especially DR and DQ, strongly co-occurred, TCR associations were difficult to assign to individual alleles. The earlier analysis of 587 of the donors excluded roughly 17 rarely observed V segments, including chromosome 9 orphons, because counts were too low.

The cohort was made up of roughly 670 healthy bone marrow donors. At the time of sampling, every cohort member was nominally healthy, though immune exposures that went unrecorded were likely present. The donor was CMV seronegative and was included in the group of over 300 seronegative cohort members. A peripheral blood sample was provided by each donor, and peripheral blood mononuclear cells were used for TCR beta sequencing. Genomic DNA extraction from the blood cell samples was performed with the Qiagen DNeasy Blood Extraction Kit. The germline V gene sets CDR1 to KGHSH and CDR2 to LQKENI. The trim is 2 bases for V and 3 bases for J, with a gap of 8 bases between the germline ends. The cysteine opens and the phenylalanine closes a CDR3 of 13 amino acids. This entry keeps only the CDR3 DNA: 39 bases, framed from base 1. Library creation used the immunoSEQ multiplex PCR assay. For the multiplex PCR, a mixture combining 60 forward primers for TCR Vbeta segments and 13 reverse primers for TCR Jbeta segments was used. Amplification of the CDR3 region of rearranged TCR beta genes was performed with a multiplex PCR assay on genomic DNA. Amplified TCR beta libraries were sequenced as 87-base-pair reads on the Illumina HiSeq System. The study's own analysis went as follows. A later analysis tallied 70 million to 100 million unique TCR beta chains across the 600 to 700 repertoires, and approximately 9.9 million of those chains were shared by two or more donors. Raw reads were error-corrected and collapsed into unique sequences by a nearest-neighbor algorithm in which closely related sequences were merged to remove PCR and sequencing errors. Alignment of CDR3 sequences to IMGT reference sequences was used to assign V, D and J gene segments. For a sequence to be retained, a match of at least six nucleotides was required to both a V gene segment and a J gene segment. A rearrangement counted as productive if the CDR3 had no stop codons and remained in frame with V and J, and every other rearrangement counted as non-productive. CDR3 was defined according to IMGT convention as the region running from the second conserved V-encoded cysteine to the conserved J-encoded phenylalanine. In an earlier analysis of approximately 500 of the donors, sequences lacking an unambiguous match to a single V gene segment were excluded. In an earlier analysis of several hundred of the donors, a V segment was called functional when productive rearrangements were above 56.7%, and segregating when the standard deviation between donors exceeded 5%. To diagnose cytomegalovirus status from the catalog of TCR beta chain sequences, a statistical classification framework was built. In a later analysis, V and J genes were assigned by comparing TCR nucleotide sequences against IMGT/GENE-DB human TR gene sequences. The TCRdist pipeline was used in a later analysis to assign CDR3 sequences and most-parsimonious VDJ recombination scenarios. A later analysis defined each TCR beta chain by its CDR3 amino acid sequence plus V-gene family, and excluded reads lacking a unique V-gene family. In a later analysis, 500 to 650 highly shared, low-generation-probability nucleotide sequences were removed to address suspected cross-contamination and a sequencing artifact. In a later analysis, a clonal expansion index was calculated for each public chain from normalized within-repertoire ranks of inferred template counts. Generation probabilities in a later analysis came from a VDJ recombination model fitted to out-of-frame rearrangements, and those results were checked against IGoR. Hypergeometric tests were used in a later analysis to score TCR-TCR, TCR-HLA and TCR-CMV co-occurrence, with a repertoire-size bias correction applied to the TCR pairs. To estimate false discovery rates, a later analysis permuted the HLA or CMV assignments 20 times. A later analysis grouped co-occurring TCRs with DBSCAN, adding TCRdist sequence similarity when clustering within HLA-allele-positive subsets. Repertoires with fewer than 30,000 or more than 120,000 public chains, plus five repertoires with anomalous nucleotide sharing, were excluded from co-occurrence clustering. Entries here come from immuneACCESS through TCRdb and include only in-frame sequences with V and J called. Some clones fail to appear in such tables; in the studies checked, an unresolved V gene covers under half of the shortfall, and the cause of the remainder is unknown. That table gives V, J and clone size, and the DNA gave D and trimming. Counted in this sample were some 130,000 clones; about 74% of them appeared once. The ten top clones hold roughly 7.5% of the sample.

This receptor was obtained from a male donor in good health and CMV-seronegative. The sequencing input was PBMCs. The chain joins TRBV18 to TRBJ2-7; TRBD1 is a possible D gene, resting on 6 matching bases. At the DNA level, the sequence is TGTGCCAGCTCACCAGGGACATTCTACGAGCAGTACTTC. Protein translation: CASSPGTFYEQYF.